The next 14 T cell receptor beta chains were all read from a single sample in a study of shared clonotypes between healthy human individuals. Data came from immunoSEQ multiplex PCR; TCRdb stores just in-frame clones and leaves some out. Here the sample spans around 690,000 clones, about 92% being singletons. The source material was memory CD8+ T cells from PBMCs. The subset is: CD45RO+ cells pooled with CCR7-negative TemRA cells. All receptors come from a man younger than 35 in good health. Some clones in this sample may be carry-over from other donors' samples.

This chain connects TRBV19 to TRBJ2-7; TRBD1 might be the D (5 bases). CDR1 is LNHDA, CDR2 SQIVND, per germline (reference sequence). The CDR3 is made up of 14 amino acids. V was clipped by 0 bases and J by 4 bases, with 10 bases between them. The CDR3 DNA reads as TGTGCCAGTAGTATAGATCCGACAGCATACGAGCAGTACTTC. Translation gives CASSIDPTAYEQYF. The full variable domain, in which reference TRBV19 and TRBJ2-7 provide the parts outside the CDR3, is DGGITQSPKYLFRKEGQNVTLSCEQNLNHDAMYWYRQDPGQGLRLIYYSQIVNDFQKGDIAEGYSVSREKKESFPLTVTSAQKNPTAFYLCASSIDPTAYEQYFGPGTRLTVT.

This clone was seen only once. The chain is built from TRBV19 and TRBJ1-2; no reliable D call. The V end lost 7 bases, the J end lost 2 bases, and 17 bases lay between the germline ends. The CDR3 contains 15 residues. Germline assignment: CDR1 LNHDA and CDR2 SQIVND (reference sequence). The CDR3 DNA reads as TGTGCCAGTATTGGTTTGGCAGAACTGAACTATGGCTACACCTTC. This sequence encodes CASIGLAELNYGYTF. Based on the CDR3 plus reference TRBV19 and TRBJ1-2, the full variable domain is DGGITQSPKYLFRKEGQNVTLSCEQNLNHDAMYWYRQDPGQGLRLIYYSQIVNDFQKGDIAEGYSVSREKKESFPLTVTSAQKNPTAFYLCASIGLAELNYGYTFGSGTRLTVV.

The chain couples TRBV2 to TRBJ2-7; no definite D call. The CDR3 covers 15 residues. Germline CDR1 and CDR2: SNHLY and FYNNEI. V was trimmed by 7 bases and J by 2 bases, leaving 18 bases between them. CDR3 protein: CASTPPPAKTYEQYF. CDR3 nucleotide sequence: TGTGCCAGCACCCCGCCCCCGGCTAAGACCTACGAGCAGTACTTC.

The chain has TRBV6-1 and TRBJ2-5, with D maybe TRBD1 (6 bases). The CDR3 loop spans 15 amino acids. Germline CDR1 reads MNHNS; CDR2 reads SASEGT. V gave up 6 bases and J gave up 1 base, with 15 bases separating them. CDR3 protein: CASSISWTVQETQYF. As DNA, the CDR3 is TGTGCCAGCAGCATATCGTGGACAGTCCAAGAGACCCAGTACTTC.

This clone has just a few counts. The chain recombines TRBV11-2 with TRBJ2-1; the D is unclear. The V gene lost 2 bases and the J gene lost 5 bases, with 10 bases spanning the gap. CDR1 and CDR2 from the germline V gene are SGHAT and FQNNGV. The CDR3 is 14 residues long. The chain's CDR3 is CASSLSRSHNEQFF. The CDR3 DNA follows: TGTGCCAGCAGCTTATCTAGGAGCCACAATGAGCAGTTCTTC. The variable domain in full, completed from reference TRBV11-2 and TRBJ2-1, reads EAGVAQSPRYKIIEKRQSVAFWCNPISGHATLYWYQQILGQGPKLLIQFQNNGVVDDSQLPKDRFSAERLKGVDSTLKIQPAKLEDSAVYLCASSLSRSHNEQFFGPGTRLTVL.

The chain uses TRBV2 and TRBJ1-1, with TRBD1 as a possible D gene (5 bases). The CDR3 has 17 residues. Germline V CDR1 and CDR2: SNHLY, FYNNEI. V dropped 4 bases and J dropped 4 bases, with 22 bases sitting between them. Written as DNA, the CDR3 is TGTGCCAGCAGTGTAGGGAGGGTATTGGCCGGGGGCACTGAAGCTTTCTTT. As protein: CASSVGRVLAGGTEAFF.

This clone was observed a single time. This chain links TRBV14 with TRBJ1-2; TRBD1 might be the D (6 bases). The V end was cut by 1 base, the J end by 6 bases, with 12 bases between. CDR3 length equals 14 residues. Germline CDR1 and CDR2: SGHDN and FVKESK. CDR3 sequence reads: CASSQVTGPDGYTF. The CDR3 nucleotides are TGTGCCAGCAGCCAAGTTACAGGGCCCGATGGCTACACCTTC. Complete variable domain (other parts from reference TRBV14 and TRBJ1-2): EAGVTQFPSHSVIEKGQTVTLRCDPISGHDNLYWYRRVMGKEIKFLLHFVKESKQDESGMPNNRFLAERTGGTYSTLKVQPAELEDSGVYFCASSQVTGPDGYTFGSGTRLTVV.

This chain joins TRBV28 and TRBJ2-1; 12 bases are shared with TRBD1. The CDR3 is 16 amino acids. V trimming: 5 bases; J trimming: 4 bases; junction bases outside the gene matches: 6. The V gene's germline CDR1 is MDHEN and CDR2 SYDVKM. CDR3: CASSPGTGGFYNEQFF. CDR3 coding DNA: TGTGCCAGCAGTCCCGGGACAGGGGGCTTTTACAATGAGCAGTTCTTC.

The genes are TRBV4-1 and TRBJ2-7; TRBD2 agrees at 8 bases. With 1 base clipped from V and 4 bases from J, the junction kept 3 bases outside the gene matches. The CDR3 has 14 amino acids. The germline CDR1 and CDR2 sequences are MGHRA and YSYEKL. CDR3 sequence reads: CASSQVGGRYEQYF. The CDR3 region has the DNA TGCGCCAGCAGCCAAGTCGGCGGGAGGTACGAGCAGTACTTC.

The V call is TRBV7-9, the J call TRBJ2-7, with 12 bases lining up with TRBD2. Per the germline V gene, CDR1 is SEHNR and CDR2 is FQNEAQ (reference sequence). J gave up 1 base and V 3 bases, and 4 bases lay outside the gene matches. CDR3 size: 16 residues. The CDR3 region is CASSFRLAGVSYEQYF. DNA for the CDR3: TGTGCCAGCAGCTTCAGACTAGCGGGGGTTTCCTACGAGCAGTACTTC. Full variable domain (remainder filled in from reference TRBV7-9 and TRBJ2-7): DTGVSQNPRHKITKRGQNVTFRCDPISEHNRLYWYRQTLGQGPEFLTYFQNEAQLEKSRLLSDRFSAERPKGSFSTLEIQRTEQGDSAMYLCASSFRLAGVSYEQYFGPGTRLTVT.

CDR3 DNA: TGTGCCAGCAGCATTCCAGGGGGCGGCTTCTATGGCTACACCTTC. Amino acids: CASSIPGGGFYGYTF. This chain connects TRBV21-1 to TRBJ1-2; TRBD1, as called in the table, went unchecked against the DNA. TRBV21-1 is a pseudogene locus. CDR3 size: 15 residues.

A remark on this clone: Other DNA variants within this sample encode the same CDR3. This chain uses TRBV27 with TRBJ1-2; 8 bases line up with TRBD1. CDR1 is MNHEY, CDR2 SMNVEV, per germline (reference sequence). The trim removed 5 bases at V and 4 bases at J, leaving 3 bases unmatched. This CDR3 has 13 residues. CDR3 sequence: CASSPRGPYGYTF. The CDR3 bases are TGTGCCAGCAGTCCCAGGGGGCCCTATGGCTACACCTTC.

This chain uses TRBV28 with TRBJ1-1, with D uncertain. V lost 1 base to trimming and J lost 4 bases, with 7 bases between them. CDR1 is MDHEN and CDR2 is SYDVKM in the germline V gene. This CDR3 comprises 13 residues. The CDR3, as DNA: TGTGCCAGCAGTTTATTCGTTGGCACTGAAGCTTTCTTT. Protein sequence: CASSLFVGTEAFF. Based on the CDR3 plus reference TRBV28 and TRBJ1-1, the full variable domain is DVKVTQSSRYLVKRTGEKVFLECVQDMDHENMFWYRQDPGLGLRLIYFSYDVKMKEKGDIPEGYSVSREKKERFSLILESASTNQTSMYLCASSLFVGTEAFFGQGTRLTVV.

The sample holds one count of this clone. The gene calls are TRBV27 and TRBJ1-2; D may be TRBD1 (6 bases). Trimming cost V 10 bases and J 0 bases, with 21 bases left between them. The CDR3 contains 16 residues. Per germline, CDR1 MNHEY and CDR2 SMNVEV (reference sequence). In DNA form, the CDR3 reads TGTGCCACCAGGGAGGGGGGTCGTGGAGCTAACTATGGCTACACCTTC. It yields the protein CATREGGRGANYGYTF.